Listed below are T cell receptor beta chains from one sample, sequenced in a study of glioma-infiltrating T cells. TCRdb reprocessed the multiplex PCR reads via MiXCR and lists one record per CDR3 protein. This sample has 95,000 to 110,000 distinct CDR3 sequences; 25% to 30% occur once, and the top ten carry 44%. Sequencing was performed on glioma tissue, nonneoplastic brain tissue, or PBMCs (not recorded which). Every receptor here comes from a human donor with low-grade glioma or glioblastoma, undergoing nonglioma brain surgery, or in good health (not recorded which). Each CDR3 is given with its conserved first and last residue. Fields, in order: V gene, CDR3 protein.

v_gene: TRBV5-4
CDR3aa: CASSLDIDYGYTF

v_gene: TRBV10-3
CDR3aa: CAISERADTYEQYF

v_gene: TRBV3-1
CDR3aa: CASEKGTETQYF

v_gene: TRBV18
CDR3aa: CASSRGGNTEAFF

v_gene: TRBV4-2
CDR3aa: CASSQSRDSIYGNQLQHF

v_gene: TRBV9
CDR3aa: CASSPLGLSGKTIYF

v_gene: TRBV2
CDR3aa: CASVRGENTDTQYF

v_gene: TRBV6-1
CDR3aa: CASRGVTTYSNQPQHF

v_gene: TRBV7-2
CDR3aa: CASGNTGQSYEQYF

v_gene: TRBV28
CDR3aa: CASSLKRYNEQFF

v_gene: TRBV7-9
CDR3aa: CASSTYDTEAFF

v_gene: TRBV12-3/TRBV12-4
CDR3aa: CASSLTGGGDTIYF

v_gene: TRBV18
CDR3aa: CASSPRRTHRDEQYF